This entry describes one T cell receptor beta chain. The antigen is unknown. Profiled with immunoSEQ multiplex PCR; TCRdb holds only in-frame clones, not every one. The data contain some 120,000 clones, roughly 91% of them seen just once; the ten biggest clones take up 5.5% to 6.5%. This sample was included in a study of radiation and T cells in renal cell carcinoma. Whole-study context: Nephrectomy followed 15 Gy stereotactic body radiation by 4 weeks. Study-level points and caveats: Top tumor clonotypes rose in blood 2 weeks post-radiation, then contracted.

The time point is: blood 2 weeks post-SBRT. Treatment here: 15 Gy SBRT to primary tumor, nephrectomy 4 weeks later. Radiation-treated patients gave blood at baseline, week 2 and week 4. The CDR3 spans 16 residues. With V trimmed by 1 base and J by 0 bases, 6 bases remained unmatched. Germline lookup yields CDR1 SQVTM and CDR2 ANQGSEA. V and J are TRBV29-1 and TRBJ2-3; 8 nucleotides match TRBD2. The TCR originated in a woman in her sixties or seventies with renal cell carcinoma. Sample: blood, taken from a patient whose treatment included radiotherapy and nephrectomy. The CDR3 bases are TGCAGCGTTGAAGGTCGGGGGGGCCGAAGCACAGATACGCAGTATTTT. Protein product: CSVEGRGGRSTDTQYF.